The sequence of this T cell receptor beta chain was determined in a study of cytotoxic CD8 clonotypes in ibrutinib-treated CLL. Overall study: Enrolment comprised eleven to twelve relapsed/refractory and over 14 treatment-naive patients; 17 to 18 were IGHV unmutated. Mean per-sample yields comprised roughly 280,000 productive templates and 94,082 productive rearrangements. Study-level findings and limits: Measured clonality at baseline was greater than in age-matched healthy donors and tracked with circulating CD8+ T-cell counts.

The CDR3 totals 16 residues. Trimming left V 2 bases short and J 4 bases short, with 17 bases between. CDR1 and CDR2 (germline): SGHRS, YFSETQ. This table comes from immunoSEQ multiplex PCR, and its TCRdb copy is limited to in-frame clones, with some not included. The sample gives about 68,000 clones, 80% of which show up once; around 7.7% is in the top ten. As to this clone: Its antigen is unidentified.

This sample comprised PBMCs, obtained at disease progression, from a patient treated with ibrutinib. This TCR derives from a human donor with chronic lymphocytic leukemia. The rearrangement joins TRBV5-1 to TRBJ2-3; D gene ambiguous. CDR3 protein: CASSFFTAGKADTQYF. CDR3 DNA: TGCGCCAGCAGCTTCTTCACAGCCGGAAAGGCAGATACGCAGTATTTT.